This T cell receptor (beta chain) was captured by sequencing in a study of T cell repertoires in cytomegalovirus infection. The wider study: Public signatures in TCR beta pointed to CMV infection and matching HLA type. Whole-study findings and limits: The cumulative frequency of public TCR beta families identified carriers of CMV plus the relevant HLA. Clonotypes of TCR beta that were HLA-C-restricted and CMV-specific dominated the ex vivo response.

This clonotype was observed at least ten times. Its cognate antigen is unknown. TCRdb re-derived calls from the reads in MiXCR, one entry per CDR3 protein. Here the sample spans about 210,000 distinct CDR3 sequences, around 6.6% being singletons. V was pared by 6 bases and J by 4 bases, with 16 bases between. The CDR3 spans 15 residues. The clonotype comes from a human donor in good health (CMV status not recorded). Some clones in this sample may be carry-over from other donors' samples. The material sequenced was PBMCs. The chain recombines TRBV12-3 or TRBV12-4 with TRBJ1-5; D gene unclear. As DNA, the CDR3 is TGTGCCAGCAGCCGTTCGGGCCGGGGAAATCAGCCCCAGCATTTT. Its translation is CASSRSGRGNQPQHF.